This TCR beta chain was observed in a study of blood T cell repertoires in COVID-19. Study information: In each case, the material was cDNA or gDNA derived from T cells, B-cell-depleted T cells, or PBMCs.

Some clones are missing from TCRdb's copy, which holds only in-frame ones; the method was immunoSEQ multiplex PCR. The profile shows a few hundred thousand clones, about 84% of them singletons. Per germline, CDR1 MDHEN and CDR2 SYDVKM. This CDR3 has 14 residues. V gave up 3 bases and J gave up 7 bases, with 10 bases separating them. Sequencing input: peripheral blood. This chain joins TRBV28 and TRBJ1-6; weak D call: TRBD1 (5 bases). The source is a man aged 80 or over with acute or convalescent COVID-19. DNA for the CDR3: TGTGCCAGCAGTTTTTTCAGGACAAATTCACCCCTCCACTTT. Amino acids: CASSFFRTNSPLHF.